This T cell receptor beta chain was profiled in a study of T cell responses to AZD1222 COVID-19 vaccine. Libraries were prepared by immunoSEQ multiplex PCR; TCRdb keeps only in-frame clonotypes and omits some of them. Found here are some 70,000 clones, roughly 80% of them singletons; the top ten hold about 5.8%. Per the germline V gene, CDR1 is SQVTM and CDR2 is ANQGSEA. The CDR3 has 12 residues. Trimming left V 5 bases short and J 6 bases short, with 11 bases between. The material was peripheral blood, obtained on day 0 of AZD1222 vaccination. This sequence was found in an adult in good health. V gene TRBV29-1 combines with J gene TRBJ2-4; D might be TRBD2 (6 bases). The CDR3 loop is CSVIKGGNIQYF. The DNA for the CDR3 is TGCAGCGTTATTAAGGGAGGAAACATTCAGTACTTC. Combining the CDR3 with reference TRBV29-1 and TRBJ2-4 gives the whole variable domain SAVISQKPSRDICQRGTSLTIQCQVDSQVTMMFWYRQQPGQSLTLIATANQGSEATYESGFVIDKFPISRPNLTFSTLTVSNMSPEDSSIYLCSVIKGGNIQYFGAGTRLSVL.